Below are 29 T cell receptor beta chains sequenced from a single sample in a study of liver allograft versus peripheral blood T cells. Study-level background: Repertoires of T cell receptors in transplanted livers were compared with recipients' peripheral blood repertoires.

TCRdb passed the reads through MiXCR, listing each CDR3 protein once. The table has roughly 10,000 distinct CDR3 sequences, 15% to 20% seen once. The receptors derive from a human patient who had a liver transplant. Part of the T cells may come from the graft donor.

V and J are TRBV15 and TRBJ2-5; D gene uncertain. In germline, CDR1 is LNHNV, CDR2 YYDKDF (reference sequence). The CDR3 extends over 15 amino acids. Trimming left V 1 base short and J 1 base short, with 10 bases between. This chain's CDR3 is CATSRARILQETQYF. Here the CDR3 DNA reads TGTGCCACCAGCAGAGCTCGAATTCTCCAAGAGACCCAGTACTTC.

A few counts support this clonotype. The chain carries TRBV27 and TRBJ2-1; D is possibly TRBD1 or TRBD2 (6 bases each). V was cut by 8 bases and J by 5 bases, with 19 bases left in between. This CDR3 comprises 15 residues. CDR1 is MNHEY and CDR2 is SMNVEV in the germline V gene (reference sequence). In DNA form, the CDR3 reads TGTGCCAGCGGGGGCCCGGGACTCGGTGACAATGAGCAGTTCTTC. It encodes CASGGPGLGDNEQFF.

This clonotype was seen at least ten times. The chain links TRBV19 to TRBJ1-2; the D is unclear. Germline V gives CDR1 LNHDA, CDR2 SQIVND (reference sequence). The CDR3 extends over 13 amino acids. V dropped 2 bases and J dropped 3 bases, with 7 bases sitting between them. CDR3: CASSINEDYGYTF. For the CDR3, the DNA is TGTGCCAGTAGTATAAACGAGGACTATGGCTACACCTTC.

The table lists this clonotype with a few counts. The chain combines TRBV5-6 with TRBJ2-7; TRBD1 is a possible D gene (6 bases). Per the germline V gene, CDR1 is SGHDT and CDR2 is YYEEEE. Trimming took 6 bases from V and 5 from J, leaving 9 bases between them. The CDR3 totals 11 residues. CDR3: CASIYRDEQYF. The CDR3 DNA reads as TGTGCCAGCATCTACAGGGACGAGCAGTACTTC.

In DNA, the CDR3 is TGTGCCAGCAGTTTACAGGAGAACACTGAAGCTTTCTTT. Translating it yields CASSLQENTEAFF. The chain carries TRBV12-3 or TRBV12-4 and TRBJ1-1; D is ambiguous. The length of the CDR3 is 13 residues. The V end lost 2 bases, the J end lost 1 base, and 5 bases lay between the germline ends.

In this sample, this clonotype is medium-sized. The chain carries TRBV18 and TRBJ2-7; D unresolved. The CDR3 contains 15 residues. The germline gives CDR1 KGHSH, CDR2 LQKENI. V lost 2 bases and J 0 bases, leaving 11 bases between the germline ends. The CDR3 is CASSPNGPLSYEQYF. Here the CDR3 DNA reads TGTGCCAGCTCACCAAATGGTCCCCTCTCCTACGAGCAGTACTTC.

This clonotype was detected only a few times. The V and J genes are TRBV20-1 and TRBJ1-1; 10 bases agree with TRBD1. Germline V gene lookup returns CDR1 DFQATT and CDR2 SNEGSKA (reference sequence). CDR3 size: 16 residues. With V trimmed by 5 bases and J by 0 bases, 9 bases remained unmatched. CDR3 residues: CSASMTGGWVNTEAFF. Here the CDR3 DNA reads TGCAGTGCTTCCATGACAGGGGGCTGGGTGAACACTGAAGCTTTCTTT.

This clonotype counts as medium-sized. The gene calls are TRBV15 and TRBJ1-2, with unresolved D. V gave up 0 bases and J gave up 2 bases, with 10 bases separating them. CDR1 is LNHNV and CDR2 is YYDKDF in the germline V gene (reference sequence). This CDR3 region has 15 residues. Here the CDR3 reads CATSRDQAANYGYTF. CDR3 DNA: TGTGCCACCAGCAGAGACCAGGCAGCGAACTATGGCTACACCTTC.

Only a few counts were recorded for this clonotype. The chain links TRBV7-9 to TRBJ2-1; D gene unclear. Germline CDR1 is SEHNR and CDR2 is FQNEAQ (reference sequence). This CDR3 has 14 amino acids. Trimming shortened V by 6 bases and J by 6 bases, and 15 bases separated the two germline ends. The CDR3 coding sequence is TGTGCCAGCAGGCCGGACCGAGTTAGCAATGAGCAGTTCTTC. Protein sequence: CASRPDRVSNEQFF.

This clonotype is categorized as medium-sized. The J gene is TRBJ1-1, the V gene TRBV7-2; perhaps TRBD1 as D (5 bases). V shed 3 bases and J shed 1 base, with 12 bases lying between them. The CDR3 runs to 15 residues. Germline V gene lookup returns CDR1 SGHTA and CDR2 FQGNSA. The CDR3 sequence is CASSLGVTGNTEAFF. The CDR3 DNA reads TGTGCCAGCAGCTTGGGGGTCACAGGGAACACTGAAGCTTTCTTT.

The table lists this clonotype with a count of one. J is TRBJ1-2 and V is TRBV12-3 or TRBV12-4, with 9 positions matching TRBD1. This CDR3 comprises 15 residues. With 5 bases clipped from V and 8 bases from J, the junction kept 12 bases outside the gene matches. CDR3 region: CASSDMGQGSWGYTF. DNA for the CDR3: TGTGCCAGCAGTGATATGGGACAGGGATCATGGGGCTACACCTTC.

Sample share makes this clonotype medium-sized. The chain links TRBV6-1 to TRBJ1-5; tentative D call: TRBD1 (6 bases). The CDR3 covers 19 residues. V lost 6 bases to trimming and J lost 0 bases, with 24 bases between them. CDR1 is MNHNS and CDR2 is SASEGT in the germline V gene. The CDR3, as DNA: TGTGCCAGCAGCCATCCCAGGGGCGTAGATCCATATAGCAATCAGCCCCAGCATTTT. Protein product: CASSHPRGVDPYSNQPQHF.

Many counts were recorded for this clonotype. This rearrangement joins TRBV7-2 to TRBJ1-4, with D unclear. V was shortened by 4 bases and J by 8 bases, with 11 bases between the two germline ends. The germline V gene has CDR1 SGHTA and CDR2 FQGNSA. The CDR3 is 13 amino acids. The CDR3 bases are TGTGCCAGCAGCTCCACCCCGGGAGAAAAACTGTTTTTT. Residues: CASSSTPGEKLFF.

This clonotype is categorized as medium-sized. The chain links TRBV18 to TRBJ1-1, with D maybe TRBD1 (5 bases). CDR3 size: 13 residues. Germline CDR1 and CDR2: KGHSH and LQKENI. Trimming cost V 6 bases and J 3 bases, with 11 bases left between them. This CDR3 reads CASSSGRDTEAFF. In DNA form, the CDR3 reads TGTGCCAGCTCCTCGGGGCGGGACACTGAAGCTTTCTTT.

This clonotype is medium-sized in the sample. This chain connects TRBV18 to TRBJ1-2; D is unresolved. Germline CDR1 reads KGHSH; CDR2 reads LQKENI. Trimming took off 1 base at V and 8 bases at J, with 17 bases between the two ends. The CDR3 consists of 15 residues. As DNA, the CDR3 is TGTGCCAGCTCACCACTTGGCAGACCCCGAGGGGGCTACACCTTC. It codes for CASSPLGRPRGGYTF. Full variable domain (outside the CDR3, taken from reference TRBV18 and TRBJ1-2): NAGVMQNPRHLVRRRGQEARLRCSPMKGHSHVYWYRQLPEEGLKFMVYLQKENIIDESGMPKERFSAEFPKEGPSILRIQQVVRGDSAAYFCASSPLGRPRGGYTFGSGTRLTVV.

The V call is TRBV20-1, the J call TRBJ2-7; perhaps D is TRBD1 or TRBD2 (6 bases each). The CDR3 runs 12 residues. The germline V gene encodes CDR1 DFQATT and CDR2 SNEGSKA (reference sequence). Trimming took off 3 bases at V and 7 bases at J, with 13 bases between the two ends. CDR3 region: CSARLRGDEQYF. The CDR3 nucleotides are TGCAGTGCTAGGCTTAGGGGGGATGAGCAGTACTTC.

Many counts were recorded for this clonotype. The chain uses TRBV6-1 and TRBJ1-2; TRBD1 is a possible D gene (6 bases). The length of the CDR3 is 15 residues. Trimming removed 6 bases from V and 1 base from J, with 15 bases in between. The V gene's germline CDR1 is MNHNS and CDR2 SASEGT. CDR3 DNA: TGTGCCAGCAGAAACAGGGAAAGGGGTAACTATGGCTACACCTTC. It is translated as CASRNRERGNYGYTF.

This clonotype was detected only a few times. The CDR3 DNA is TGTGCCAGCAGCTTAGCCGTGGGGGGGCAGTACGAGCAGTACTTC. Amino acid sequence: CASSLAVGGQYEQYF. The chain links TRBV7-2 to TRBJ2-7; D is perhaps TRBD2 (7 bases). The CDR3 is 15 residues long. Looked up from germline, CDR1 is SGHTA and CDR2 is FQGNSA. V gave up 0 bases and J gave up 4 bases, with 13 bases separating them.

The V and J genes are TRBV28 and TRBJ2-2, with 9 bases aligning to TRBD2. V shed 5 bases, J shed 7 bases, and the junction held 2 bases outside the gene matches. The CDR3 has 13 amino acids. Germline CDR1 reads MDHEN; CDR2 reads SYDVKM. The CDR3 DNA is TGTGCCAGCAGTGCGGGAGGGCGCGGGGAGCTGTTTTTT. Protein sequence: CASSAGGRGELFF.

The chain has TRBV20-1 and TRBJ2-3; 11 positions match TRBD2. Germline CDR1 and CDR2: DFQATT and SNEGSKA (reference sequence). This CDR3 region has 14 residues. With 1 base clipped from V and 4 bases from J, the junction kept 1 base outside the gene matches. The CDR3 coding sequence is TGCAGTGCTAGAGTGACTAGCGGGGCAGATACGCAGTATTTT. Translating gives CSARVTSGADTQYF.

This chain joins TRBV2 and TRBJ1-3; the D is unclear. V was clipped by 2 bases and J by 8 bases, with 7 bases between them. Germline values: CDR1 SNHLY, CDR2 FYNNEI. This CDR3 contains 12 residues. The CDR3 DNA sequence: TGTGCCAGCAGTGAATGGGGTCACACCATATATTTT. Protein product: CASSEWGHTIYF.

This clonotype was detected many times. The chain combines TRBV16 with TRBJ1-2, with D unresolved. The CDR3 has 13 residues. Between the trimmed V and J ends, which lost 2 bases and 4 bases, there was a span of 8 bases. The germline gives CDR1 KGHSY, CDR2 FQNENV. CDR3 loop: CASSQGQFYGYTF. The CDR3 DNA follows: TGTGCCAGCAGCCAAGGTCAGTTCTATGGCTACACCTTC.

In its sample, this clonotype ranks as medium-sized. The chain uses TRBV6-1 and TRBJ1-1; 7 bases are shared with TRBD1. After removal of 7 bases from V and 1 base from J, the junction contained 12 bases not matched to a gene. This CDR3 contains 16 residues. The V gene's germline CDR1 is MNHNS and CDR2 SASEGT. CDR3 loop: CASTLPGQLKNTEAFF. The CDR3 DNA is TGTGCCAGCACATTACCGGGACAGCTGAAGAACACTGAAGCTTTCTTT.

Sample share makes this clonotype medium-sized. The rearrangement uses TRBV5-4 and TRBJ1-2; D gene uncertain. The CDR3 is made up of 16 amino acids. Germline V gives CDR1 SGHNT, CDR2 YYREEE (reference sequence). The V end lost 5 bases, the J end lost 4 bases, and 21 bases lay between the germline ends. CDR3 nucleotides: TGTGCCAGCAGTTTTCAGGATCGAGTTCCGCTCTATGGCTACACCTTC. Translated: CASSFQDRVPLYGYTF.

The chain couples TRBV25-1 to TRBJ2-7; 15 nucleotides match TRBD2. This CDR3 region has 17 residues. Germline lookup yields CDR1 MGHDK and CDR2 SYGVNS. V lost 6 bases to trimming and J lost 2 bases; unmatched junction nucleotides: 8. The CDR3 sequence: CASSRGLAGGSPYEQYF. CDR3 bases: TGTGCCAGCAGCCGGGGACTAGCGGGGGGATCCCCCTACGAGCAGTACTTC.

This clonotype has a count of ten or more. J is TRBJ1-1 and V is TRBV6-2 or TRBV6-3; weak D call: TRBD1 (6 bases). The germline V and J ends were trimmed by 2 bases and 4 bases, with 11 bases remaining between them. Per germline, CDR1 MNHEY and CDR2 SVGEGT. The CDR3 sequence is 14 residues long. CDR3 DNA: TGTGCCAGCAGTTACCACAGGGCCGGCACTGAAGCTTTCTTT. This gives the protein CASSYHRAGTEAFF.

This clonotype came up many times. J is TRBJ1-6 and V is TRBV6-2 or TRBV6-3; D is unresolved. The V gene lost 2 bases and the J gene lost 9 bases, with 23 bases spanning the gap. This CDR3 comprises 18 residues. Looked up from germline, CDR1 is MNHEY and CDR2 is SVGEGT. CDR3 coding DNA: TGTGCCAGCAGTTACGATGGAGTGGGATCTCGTGTGACTTCACCCCTCCACTTT. Its translation is CASSYDGVGSRVTSPLHF.

Many counts were recorded for this clonotype. The chain has TRBV7-9 and TRBJ1-6, with a weak D call TRBD1 (5 bases). This CDR3 is built from 14 residues. V was trimmed by 5 bases and J by 5 bases, leaving 10 bases between them. Per germline, CDR1 SEHNR and CDR2 FQNEAQ (reference sequence). The CDR3 DNA reads as TGTGCCAGCAGCCGGACACCTAATAATTCACCCCTCCACTTT. Amino acid sequence: CASSRTPNNSPLHF.

This clonotype rates as medium-sized. CDR3 coding DNA: TGTGCCTGGAGTGTAGTGGGGGGCACTGAAGCTTTCTTT. Residues: CAWSVVGGTEAFF. This rearrangement joins TRBV30 to TRBJ1-1; possible D gene TRBD1, 5 bases. The CDR3 is 13 residues long. Deletions cut 0 bases from V and 4 bases from J, with 9 bases between. In germline, CDR1 is GTSNPN, CDR2 SVGIG (reference sequence).